The source of this T cell receptor (beta chain) is a study of CD8 T cells in ankylosing spondylitis (TCRdb year 2017). In the study overall: The study profiled T cell receptor beta repertoires in healthy donors and ankylosing spondylitis patients to find disease-linked TCR variants. The full study cohort was made up of about 24 ankylosing spondylitis patients and approximately 100 healthy donors. Peripheral blood was sampled, and synovial fluid was additionally collected from ankylosing spondylitis patients.

These reads were obtained on an Illumina HiSeq 2500. Quantitative 5'-RACE with molecular barcodes was the method used to prepare the TCR beta libraries. On the study's bioinformatics: Disease-linked TCR variants were identified with a new computational method built on a probabilistic model of VDJ rearrangement. The raw public reads went through TCRdb reprocessing: fastp at Q25, MiXCR clone calling, in-frame beta chains kept. Every distinct CDR3 protein forms one entry, paired with its most common genes and DNA. For this entry, the V and J calls and clone size follow TCRdb and not the study's own pipeline. For this sample there are about 440,000 distinct CDR3 sequences; 17% appear just once. The ten largest make up about 0.94% of the sample. From the cysteine through the phenylalanine, the CDR3 covers 14 amino acids. Only CDR3 DNA remains: 42 bases, in frame from the first base. Clipping removes 4 bases from V and 2 bases from J, with 4 as the unmatched junction base count. Taken from the germline V gene (reference sequence), the CDR1 and CDR2 loops are LGHDT and YNNKEL.

Concerning this clonotype: It lacks a known antigen. One base away there is no much larger clone; base qualities are not given.

What the study reported, not specific to this receptor: According to the report, matched synovial fluid samples from ankylosing spondylitis patients were significantly enriched for the disease-linked clones. A CD8+ phenotype was shown by the disease-linked clones, which were found at relatively low frequencies in peripheral blood. Blood from ankylosing spondylitis patients appeared to be characterized by a TCR beta motif composed of 7 to 9 highly homologous amino acid variants. Some motif variants were previously reported in synovial fluid and blood of reactive arthritis patients, suggesting common disease-initiation mechanisms.

This sequence was found in a male donor with ankylosing spondylitis. Sequencing was carried out using blood, either unsorted or a sorted T cell fraction (not recorded which). The rearranged chain carries TRBV3-1 and TRBJ2-7; TRBD2 matches 8 bases in the middle. This receptor carries the CDR3 CASSLAGLPYEQYF. The nucleotide sequence is given as TGTGCCAGCAGCCTAGCGGGGCTGCCCTACGAGCAGTACTTC.